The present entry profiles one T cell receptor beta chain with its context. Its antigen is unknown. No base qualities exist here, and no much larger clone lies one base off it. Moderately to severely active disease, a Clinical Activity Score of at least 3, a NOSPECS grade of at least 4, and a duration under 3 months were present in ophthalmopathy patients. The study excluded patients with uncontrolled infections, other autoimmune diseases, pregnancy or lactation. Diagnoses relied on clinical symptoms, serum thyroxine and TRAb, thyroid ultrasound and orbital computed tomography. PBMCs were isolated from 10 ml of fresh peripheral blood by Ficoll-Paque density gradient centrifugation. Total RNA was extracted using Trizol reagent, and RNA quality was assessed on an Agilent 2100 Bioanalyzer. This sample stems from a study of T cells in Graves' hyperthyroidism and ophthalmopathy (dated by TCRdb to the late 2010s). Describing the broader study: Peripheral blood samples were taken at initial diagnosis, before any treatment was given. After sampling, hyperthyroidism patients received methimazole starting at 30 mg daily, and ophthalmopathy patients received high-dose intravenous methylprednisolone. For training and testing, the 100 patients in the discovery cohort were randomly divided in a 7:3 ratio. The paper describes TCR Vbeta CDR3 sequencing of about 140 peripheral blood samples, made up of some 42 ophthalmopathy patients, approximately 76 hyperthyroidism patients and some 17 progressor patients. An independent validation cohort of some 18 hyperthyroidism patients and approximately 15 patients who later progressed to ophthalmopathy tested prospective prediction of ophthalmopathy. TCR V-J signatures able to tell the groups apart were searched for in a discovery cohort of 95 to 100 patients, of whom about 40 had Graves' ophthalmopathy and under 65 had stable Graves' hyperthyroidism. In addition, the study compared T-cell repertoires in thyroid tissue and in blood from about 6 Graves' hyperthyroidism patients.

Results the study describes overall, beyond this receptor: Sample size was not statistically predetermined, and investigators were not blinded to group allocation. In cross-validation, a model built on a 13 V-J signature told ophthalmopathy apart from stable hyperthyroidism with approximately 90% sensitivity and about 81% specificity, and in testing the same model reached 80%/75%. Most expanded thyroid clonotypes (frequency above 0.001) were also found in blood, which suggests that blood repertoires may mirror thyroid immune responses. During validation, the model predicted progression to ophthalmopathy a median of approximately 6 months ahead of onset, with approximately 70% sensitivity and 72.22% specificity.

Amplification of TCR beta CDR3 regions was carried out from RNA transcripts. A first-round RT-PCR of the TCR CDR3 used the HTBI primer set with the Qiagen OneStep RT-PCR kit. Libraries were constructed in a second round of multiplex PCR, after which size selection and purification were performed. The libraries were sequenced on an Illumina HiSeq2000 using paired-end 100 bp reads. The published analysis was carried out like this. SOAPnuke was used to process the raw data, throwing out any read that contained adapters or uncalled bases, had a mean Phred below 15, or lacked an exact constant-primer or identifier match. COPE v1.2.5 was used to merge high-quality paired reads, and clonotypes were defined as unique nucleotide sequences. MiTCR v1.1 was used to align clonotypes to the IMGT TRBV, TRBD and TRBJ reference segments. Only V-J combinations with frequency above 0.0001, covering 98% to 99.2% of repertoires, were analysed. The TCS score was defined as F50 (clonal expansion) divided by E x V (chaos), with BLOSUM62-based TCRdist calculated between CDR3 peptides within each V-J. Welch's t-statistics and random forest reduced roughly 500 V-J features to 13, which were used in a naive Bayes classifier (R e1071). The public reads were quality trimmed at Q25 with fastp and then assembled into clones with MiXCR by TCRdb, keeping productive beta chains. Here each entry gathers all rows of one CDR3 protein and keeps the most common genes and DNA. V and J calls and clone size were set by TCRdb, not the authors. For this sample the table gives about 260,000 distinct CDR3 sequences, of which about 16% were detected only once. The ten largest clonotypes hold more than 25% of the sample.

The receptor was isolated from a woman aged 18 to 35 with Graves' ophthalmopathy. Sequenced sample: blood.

The DNA sequence reads TGCAGTGCTAGCCCGGGACAGGGGTATGGCTACACCTTC. It specifies CSASPGQGYGYTF. The chain employs TRBV20-1 and TRBJ1-2; 10 junctional bases match TRBD1. Looking up the germline V gene (reference sequence) yields CDR1 DFQATT and CDR2 SNEGSKA. The CDR3 numbers 13 residues from cysteine through phenylalanine. The only DNA kept is the CDR3, 39 bases in frame from the first base. Trimming leaves V shorter by 3 bases and J shorter by 5 bases, with the junction holding 3 bases beyond the gene matches.